This TCR beta chain was recovered during a study of cytomegalovirus exposure and HLA in healthy donors. Overall study: When 350 to 400 donors were genotyped, over 80% of them were found to fall in the Caucasian-associated ancestry cluster. Overall study results and limits: Reports state that TCR beta sequences accurately predicted most subjects' HLA-A and HLA-B alleles.

Researchers ran the PCR with 60 Vbeta and 13 Jbeta primers. Only in-frame clones appear in the TCRdb table, and some are missing; sequencing was by immunoSEQ multiplex PCR. The sample lists around 140,000 clones, nearly 90% seen once, with 0.5% to 0.65% in the top ten. Trimming at V came to 6 bases and at J to 15 bases, leaving 9 bases not matched to a gene. The germline gives CDR1 MDHEN, CDR2 SYDVKM. The CDR3 loop spans 13 amino acids. Unrecorded immune exposures were likely, despite nominal health at sampling. To note about this clone: Its antigen is not identified.

Sequenced sample: PBMCs. This chain links TRBV28 with TRBJ2-1; 12 bases line up with TRBD2. The receptor was isolated from a woman in her thirties or forties in good health and CMV-seronegative. The CDR3 DNA is TGTGCCAGCAGAAACAGACTAGCGGGAGTTTGGTTCTTC. This gives the protein CASRNRLAGVWFF.